Below, one T cell receptor (beta chain) is given with its context. These data belong to a study of control samples from healthy donors and cancer patients. The V gene's germline CDR1 is SNHLY and CDR2 FYNNEI. This CDR3 comprises 15 residues. The V and J ends lost 6 bases and 3 bases, in that order; junction bases with no gene match: 7. Profiling relied on immunoSEQ multiplex PCR, and the TCRdb table lists in-frame clones only, not all of them. The sample includes roughly 120,000 clones, more than 85% of them seen just once. This TCR was recovered from a woman under 30 in good health. The sample comprised blood. The gene calls are TRBV2 and TRBJ2-1; TRBD1 matches at 8 bases. The CDR3 protein is CASRLEGQGYNEQFF. CDR3 sequence (DNA): TGTGCCAGCAGGCTCGAAGGACAGGGCTACAATGAGCAGTTCTTC.